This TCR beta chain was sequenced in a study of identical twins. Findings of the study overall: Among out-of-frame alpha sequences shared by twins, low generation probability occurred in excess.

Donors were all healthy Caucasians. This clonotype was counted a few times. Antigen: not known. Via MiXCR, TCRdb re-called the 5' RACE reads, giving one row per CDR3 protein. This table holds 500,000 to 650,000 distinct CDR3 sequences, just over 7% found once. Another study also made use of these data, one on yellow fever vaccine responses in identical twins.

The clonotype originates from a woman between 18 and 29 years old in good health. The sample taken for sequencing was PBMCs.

CDR3 sequence: CASRDSFTDTQYF. The CDR3 coding sequence is TGCGCCAGCAGGGACAGCTTCACAGATACGCAGTATTTT. This rearrangement joins TRBV5-1 to TRBJ2-3; the D gene is possibly TRBD1 (6 bases). Trimming removed 5 bases from V and 2 bases from J, with 9 bases in between. In germline, CDR1 is SGHRS, CDR2 YFSETQ. The CDR3 has 13 amino acids.